The present T cell receptor (beta chain) was sequenced within a study of Ad26.COV2.S vaccination and SARS-CoV-2 variants. The wider study: Ad26.COV2.S was injected intramuscularly once or twice, 56 days apart. Study-level results: Spike-specific TCR breadth ran higher among vaccine recipients than placebo recipients. Placebo and vaccine recipients had non-spike TCR breadth that was similar.

Clones were read by immunoSEQ multiplex PCR, and TCRdb kept only the in-frame ones, dropping some. The table records a few hundred thousand clones, 92% of them present only once. Treatment described: approximately 18 received Ad26.COV2.S at low or high dose, single or two shots; 5 received placebo; per-sample allocation not given. Sampling happened 63 days after the first vaccine or placebo injection. It was an adult aged 18-55 years in Boston who was the donor. As regards this clone: Its antigen is unknown. The sample holds other DNA sequences that translate to the same CDR3.

This CDR3 contains 15 residues. The V end was cut by 4 bases, the J end by 3 bases, with 13 bases between. The V gene's germline CDR1 is MDHEN and CDR2 SYDVKM. The receptor comes from a person aged 18 to 59 who received the Ad26.COV2.S COVID-19 vaccine or a placebo. The V gene is TRBV28, the J gene TRBJ2-4, with D maybe TRBD1 (6 bases). The sequences come from peripheral blood, collected in a trial of Ad26.COV2.S vaccine versus placebo. The CDR3 DNA follows: TGTGCCAGCAGTTCGTCGGGACAAGGCAAAAACATTCAGTACTTC. Protein: CASSSSGQGKNIQYF.